These 3 T cell receptor beta chains originate from one sample sequenced in a study of blood T cell repertoires in COVID-19. TCRdb's copy holds only in-frame clones and misses some; the assay was immunoSEQ multiplex PCR. The sample has about 130,000 clones; roughly 87% are singletons. The sample taken for sequencing was peripheral blood. The origin of the receptors is a man older than 75 with active or convalescent COVID-19.

The chain joins TRBV7-3 to TRBJ2-3; 11 nucleotides line up with TRBD1. J lost 2 bases, V lost 2 bases, and 3 bases had no gene match. The CDR3 has 16 residues. Per the germline V gene, CDR1 is SGHTA and CDR2 is FQGTGA. In DNA form, the CDR3 reads TGTGCCAGCAGCTTAGGACAGGGGGCTGACACAGATACGCAGTATTTT. Its protein is CASSLGQGADTDTQYF.

The chain has TRBV6-5 and TRBJ2-1; 8 bases agree with TRBD1. Trimming at V came to 6 bases and at J to 8 bases, leaving 6 bases not matched to a gene. From germline, CDR1 is MNHEY and CDR2 SVGAGI. The CDR3 consists of 13 residues. The CDR3 DNA is TGTGCCAGCAGAACGGGACAGGCAGATGAGCAGTTCTTC. Translated, it gives CASRTGQADEQFF.

The V and J genes are TRBV12-3 or TRBV12-4 and TRBJ1-3; D is unresolved. The CDR3 has 13 amino acids. Trimming took 6 bases from V and 4 from J, leaving 10 bases between them. The CDR3 sequence: CASSPRRGNTIYF. CDR3 in DNA: TGTGCCAGCAGCCCCCGCAGGGGAAACACCATATATTTT.